A single sample is the source of the 5 T cell receptor beta chains below, sequenced in a study of OX40 agonist ivuxolimab in advanced cancers. Some clones are missing from TCRdb's copy, which holds only in-frame ones; the method was immunoSEQ multiplex PCR. The sample yields about 95,000 clones, 75% to 95% seen once. Sequencing used CD4+ or CD8+ T cells sorted from blood, obtained in a trial of the OX40 agonist ivuxolimab. These receptors were obtained from an adult with an advanced solid tumor such as melanoma, head and neck, liver or kidney cancer.

The V call is TRBV7-8, the J call TRBJ1-5; D remains ambiguous. V was pared by 0 bases and J by 4 bases, with 10 bases between. The CDR3 has 15 residues. Germline V lookup: CDR1 SGHVS, CDR2 FQNEAQ. This CDR3 reads CASSLAGQPNQPQHF. The CDR3 DNA reads TGTGCCAGCAGCTTAGCAGGCCAGCCAAATCAGCCCCAGCATTTT.

The count of this clone is one. J is TRBJ1-4 and V is TRBV6-6; unclear D gene. With 9 bases removed from V and 7 bases from J, the gap between germline ends came to 12 bases. CDR3 length: 12 residues. The germline V gene has CDR1 MNHNY and CDR2 SVGAGI (reference sequence). The CDR3 DNA follows: TGTGCCAGTCTTGCATGGGGTGAAAAACTGTTTTTT. Its translation is CASLAWGEKLFF.

The rearrangement uses TRBV7-9 and TRBJ1-1; the D gene is possibly TRBD1 (5 bases). Trimming removed 0 bases from V and 5 bases from J, with 22 bases in between. The CDR3 covers 18 residues. CDR1 and CDR2 (germline): SEHNR, FQNEAQ (reference sequence). CDR3 DNA sequence: TGTGCCAGCAGCTTAGCAGATTTGGGGGGAAAGGAGGGGACTGAAGCTTTCTTT. Translation: CASSLADLGGKEGTEAFF.

The chain joins TRBV29-1 to TRBJ1-2, with 9 positions matching TRBD1. CDR1 and CDR2 (germline): SQVTM, ANQGSEA. V dropped 2 bases and J dropped 6; count of bases not matched to a gene: 16. This CDR3 region has 17 residues. CDR3 sequence (DNA): TGCAGCGTTGAAAGGCTTACAGGGGGCAATTTTTTCGATGGCTACACCTTC. It encodes CSVERLTGGNFFDGYTF.

This chain links TRBV6-1 with TRBJ1-5, with D hard to call. Deletions cut 2 bases from V and 1 base from J, with 9 bases between. There are 15 residues in the CDR3. Germline values: CDR1 MNHNS, CDR2 SASEGT. The CDR3 DNA sequence: TGTGCCAGCAGTGAAATTTTCCAGAGCAATCAGCCCCAGCATTTT. Translation gives CASSEIFQSNQPQHF.